This is a list of T cell receptor beta chains from one sample in a study of graft-versus-host responses after intestinal transplantation. TCRdb's table, derived via immunoSEQ multiplex PCR, lists solely in-frame clones and lacks some. The top ten hold over 0.55% of the sample, which has tens of thousands of clones, around 92% seen once. The sample was PBMCs, taken 98 days after intestinal transplantation. The receptors derive from a human patient who received an intestinal transplant, so some T cells may come from the graft donor. Each CDR3 is given with its conserved first and last residue. D genes are given only for firm matches. Size tells how often a clone was seen (once, few, many) or the class of an expanded clone, and some rows leave it out.

D gene: .
J gene: TRBJ2-5
clone size: .
V gene: TRBV18
CDR3 DNA: TGTGCCAGCTCACCGCAAGAGACCCAGTACTTC
CDR3 protein: CASSPQETQYF

D gene: TRBD1
J gene: TRBJ2-7
clone size: .
V gene: TRBV28
CDR3 DNA: TGTGCCAGCAGTAACCGACAGGGCCCCTACGAGCAGTACTTC
CDR3 protein: CASSNRQGPYEQYF

D gene: TRBD2
J gene: TRBJ2-3
clone size: .
V gene: TRBV27
CDR3 DNA: TGTGCCAGCAGTTTATCGCTGGAACTAGCGATGGGCACAGATACGCAGTATTTT
CDR3 protein: CASSLSLELAMGTDTQYF

D gene: .
J gene: TRBJ2-5
clone size: .
V gene: TRBV6-1
CDR3 DNA: TGTGCCAGCGGATGGGACAATGAAGAGACCCAGTACTTC
CDR3 protein: CASGWDNEETQYF

D gene: .
J gene: TRBJ1-6
clone size: .
V gene: TRBV7-9
CDR3 DNA: TGTGCCAGCACCGTGGGCTATTCACCCCTCCACTTT
CDR3 protein: CASTVGYSPLHF

D gene: TRBD2
J gene: TRBJ2-2
clone size: .
V gene: TRBV2
CDR3 DNA: TGTGCCAGCAGTGTAGGCGGGACTAGCGGGGACTGGGAGCTGTTTTTT
CDR3 protein: CASSVGGTSGDWELFF

D gene: .
J gene: TRBJ2-3
clone size: once
V gene: TRBV7-9
CDR3 DNA: TGTGCCAGCAGCCTCCCCCGGGACGGCGGCACAGATACGCAGTATTTT
CDR3 protein: CASSLPRDGGTDTQYF

D gene: .
J gene: TRBJ1-6
clone size: few
V gene: TRBV7-9
CDR3 DNA: TGTGCCAGCAGCTTTCAGGGCGGCATAGGTTCACCCCTCCACTTT
CDR3 protein: CASSFQGGIGSPLHF

D gene: .
J gene: TRBJ2-2
clone size: .
V gene: TRBV21-1
CDR3 DNA: TGTGCCAGCAGCAATTTAAGGGGGAGCGGGGAGCTGTTTTTT
CDR3 protein: CASSNLRGSGELFF

D gene: .
J gene: TRBJ2-5
clone size: .
V gene: TRBV6-4
CDR3 DNA: TGTGCCAGCAGTGCCGGGAAAGAGACCCAGTACTTC
CDR3 protein: CASSAGKETQYF

D gene: TRBD1
J gene: TRBJ2-1
clone size: .
V gene: TRBV28
CDR3 DNA: TGTGCCAGCAGCCGGTCCAGCACAGGGGTCAATGAGCAGTTCTTC
CDR3 protein: CASSRSSTGVNEQFF

D gene: .
J gene: TRBJ1-6
clone size: .
V gene: TRBV27
CDR3 DNA: TGTGCCAGCAGGATCAGGGGCGACAGCTCCTATAATTCACCCCTCCACTTT
CDR3 protein: CASRIRGDSSYNSPLHF

D gene: TRBD2
J gene: TRBJ2-2
clone size: once
V gene: TRBV11-3
CDR3 DNA: TGTGCCAGCAGCCGACTTCCGGGACTAGCGGGAGGGACCGGGGAGCTGTTTTTT
CDR3 protein: CASSRLPGLAGGTGELFF

D gene: TRBD2
J gene: TRBJ2-5
clone size: .
V gene: TRBV11-2
CDR3 DNA: TGTGCCAGCAGCCCTTTGCAACTAGCGGGGGAAGAGACCCAGTACTTC
CDR3 protein: CASSPLQLAGEETQYF

D gene: .
J gene: TRBJ2-2
clone size: .
V gene: TRBV5-5
CDR3 DNA: TGTGCCAGCAGCTTGGTACTTCTGAACACCGGGGAGCTGTTTTTT
CDR3 protein: CASSLVLLNTGELFF

D gene: TRBD1
J gene: TRBJ2-2
clone size: .
V gene: TRBV19
CDR3 DNA: TGTGCCAGTAAAGAAGTAGGGGGCGCTTACACCGGGGAGCTGTTTTTT
CDR3 protein: CASKEVGGAYTGELFF

D gene: .
J gene: TRBJ1-5
clone size: once
V gene: TRBV27
CDR3 DNA: TGTGCCAGGCCGGCAGGGATTGCGAATCAGCCCCAGCATTTT
CDR3 protein: CARPAGIANQPQHF

D gene: TRBD2
J gene: TRBJ2-3
clone size: .
V gene: TRBV7-3
CDR3 DNA: TGTGCCAGCAGCGGTAGCGGGGGGGCAACAGATACGCAGTATTTT
CDR3 protein: CASSGSGGATDTQYF

D gene: TRBD1
J gene: TRBJ1-5
clone size: .
V gene: TRBV27
CDR3 DNA: TGTGCCAGCAGGGGGACAGGGGGCGGGAGTCAGCCCCAGCATTTT
CDR3 protein: CASRGTGGGSQPQHF

D gene: .
J gene: TRBJ2-7
clone size: .
V gene: TRBV4-1
CDR3 DNA: TGCGCCAGCAGCCAAGGAAAGGGCTCCTACGAGCAGTACTTC
CDR3 protein: CASSQGKGSYEQYF

D gene: TRBD1
J gene: TRBJ2-7
clone size: .
V gene: TRBV5-6
CDR3 DNA: TGTGCCAGCAGCTTGGAGCGAGGGACAGTGAGATTCTACGAGCAGTACTTC
CDR3 protein: CASSLERGTVRFYEQYF

D gene: .
J gene: TRBJ1-2
clone size: .
V gene: TRBV6-1
CDR3 DNA: TGTGCCAGCAGTGAAGGTTGGGGCCACAGGAGGGGCTACACCTTC
CDR3 protein: CASSEGWGHRRGYTF

D gene: TRBD1
J gene: TRBJ1-3
clone size: once
V gene: TRBV6-1
CDR3 DNA: TGTGCCAGCAGTACAGGGGAAGCGCCTGGAAACACCATATATTTT
CDR3 protein: CASSTGEAPGNTIYF

D gene: .
J gene: TRBJ2-7
clone size: .
V gene: TRBV6-1
CDR3 DNA: TGTGCCAGCAGTTTGAGGGTCGAGCAGTACTTC
CDR3 protein: CASSLRVEQYF

D gene: TRBD1
J gene: TRBJ1-2
clone size: .
V gene: TRBV7-6
CDR3 DNA: TGTGCCAGCAGCAACGGACAGGCTGCGGAGGTTGGCTACACCTTC
CDR3 protein: CASSNGQAAEVGYTF

D gene: .
J gene: TRBJ1-4
clone size: .
V gene: TRBV4-3
CDR3 DNA: TGCGCCAGCAGCCAAGGGACCTTCACTAATGAAAAACTGTTTTTT
CDR3 protein: CASSQGTFTNEKLFF

D gene: TRBD1
J gene: TRBJ1-2
clone size: .
V gene: TRBV18
CDR3 DNA: TGTGCCAGCTCAGAAAAGGACAGGAACTATGGCTACACCTTC
CDR3 protein: CASSEKDRNYGYTF

D gene: TRBD1
J gene: TRBJ1-1
clone size: .
V gene: TRBV5-1
CDR3 DNA: TGCGCCAGCAGCTCTCCCGCCGGGACAGGGTTGAACACTGAAGCTTTCTTT
CDR3 protein: CASSSPAGTGLNTEAFF

D gene: .
J gene: TRBJ1-2
clone size: .
V gene: TRBV5-1
CDR3 DNA: TGCGCCAGCAGCTTGGCCCCGAGGGGTCCTAACTATGGCTACACCTTC
CDR3 protein: CASSLAPRGPNYGYTF

D gene: .
J gene: TRBJ2-3
clone size: .
V gene: TRBV19
CDR3 DNA: TGTGCCAGTAGCTCGGACGGCCCTGAAAGTACGCAGTATTTT
CDR3 protein: CASSSDGPESTQYF

D gene: TRBD2
J gene: TRBJ2-5
clone size: .
V gene: TRBV27
CDR3 DNA: TGTGCCAGCAGCTCCGGGACTAGAGGGACCCAGTACTTC
CDR3 protein: CASSSGTRGTQYF

D gene: .
J gene: TRBJ1-5
clone size: .
V gene: TRBV6-6
CDR3 DNA: TGTGCCAGCAGTTACATCGGGGGGCTTAATCAGCCCCAGCATTTT
CDR3 protein: CASSYIGGLNQPQHF

D gene: .
J gene: TRBJ2-7
clone size: .
V gene: TRBV2
CDR3 DNA: TGTGCCAGCAGTGAAGCGCTTGGTGGGAGTTACGAGCAGTACTTC
CDR3 protein: CASSEALGGSYEQYF

D gene: .
J gene: TRBJ1-6
clone size: .
V gene: TRBV5-4
CDR3 DNA: TGTGCCAGCAGCTTGGGTAGCTCCTATAATTCACCCCTCCACTTT
CDR3 protein: CASSLGSSYNSPLHF

D gene: .
J gene: TRBJ2-7
clone size: .
V gene: TRBV6-5
CDR3 DNA: TGTGCCAGCAGTACCGGTAGGGCCACCTACGAGCAGTACTTC
CDR3 protein: CASSTGRATYEQYF

D gene: .
J gene: TRBJ1-6
clone size: .
V gene: TRBV6-5
CDR3 DNA: TGTGCCAGCAGTTACTCAAACTGGGACAAAAATTCACCCCTCCACTTT
CDR3 protein: CASSYSNWDKNSPLHF

D gene: .
J gene: TRBJ2-3
clone size: .
V gene: TRBV28
CDR3 DNA: TGTGCCAGCAGTTTAAGCACAGATACGCAGTATTTT
CDR3 protein: CASSLSTDTQYF

D gene: .
J gene: TRBJ2-3
clone size: .
V gene: TRBV30
CDR3 DNA: TGTGCCTGGAGTCCTCTTTCTAGCACAGATACGCAGTATTTT
CDR3 protein: CAWSPLSSTDTQYF

D gene: TRBD2
J gene: TRBJ2-3
clone size: .
V gene: TRBV4-1
CDR3 DNA: TGCGCCAGCAGCCAATCCCTGGGGGGGTTCACAGATACGCAGTATTTT
CDR3 protein: CASSQSLGGFTDTQYF

D gene: .
J gene: TRBJ1-4
clone size: .
V gene: TRBV6-5
CDR3 DNA: TGTGCCAGCAGTTACTCGGGACCGGGGGATGAAAAACTGTTTTTT
CDR3 protein: CASSYSGPGDEKLFF

D gene: TRBD2
J gene: TRBJ2-7
clone size: .
V gene: TRBV5-1
CDR3 DNA: TGCGCCAGCAGCTTGGCACTAGCGGACCCCTCCTACGAGCAGTACTTC
CDR3 protein: CASSLALADPSYEQYF